The sequence of this T cell receptor beta chain was determined in a study of blood T cell repertoires in COVID-19 (dated by TCRdb to the early 2020s). About the full investigation: The collaborator samples originated in the United States, Italy and Spain and spanned the acute and convalescent phases of COVID-19. The prospective study material was composed of cDNA or gDNA derived from T cells, B-cell-depleted T cells, or PBMCs. Deeply sampled blood TCRbeta repertoires from subjects exposed to, actively infected with, or recovered from COVID-19 were included in the dataset. The repertoires were released in a freely available public database meant as a resource for research on the immune response to SARS-CoV-2. The samples were drawn from the first 160 participants of the ongoing ImmuneRACE study and from 1,254 subjects provided by 6 global collaborators. Nearly every sample came with metadata listing a de-identified subject ID, COVID-19 status, age in years and sex. Where available, HLA class I and class II types were obtained from metadata supplied by the sample provider rather than from assay-based typing.

TCRbeta CDR3 regions were amplified from genomic DNA by means of the immunoSEQ Assay, a bias-controlled multiplex PCR. The authors processed their data as follows. The number of nucleated cells in each sample was estimated from the amplification of reference gene primers within the assay. To quantify the absolute abundance of each unique TCRbeta CDR3 rearrangement, sequence reads were collapsed and filtered. Productive Simpson clonality was computed per sample as the square root of Simpson's diversity index over productive rearrangements. This is the immuneACCESS table as TCRdb keeps it, with only in-frame sequences that have V and J called. A part of the clones is gone; compared with another copy, unresolved V genes explain less than half, and the rest is unexplained. The V and J calls and clone size are taken from that table; D and trimming were inferred from the DNA. This sample is represented by 400,000 to 450,000 clones; around 91% of them were singletons. The ten largest clonotypes hold 0.6% to 0.7% of the sample.

Enrolling through a virtual design, the prospective study's participants ranged in age from about 18 to 89 years and lived across 24 United States geographic areas. To assign participants to cohorts, the prospective study relied on clinical history that participants themselves reported in a screening survey and a study questionnaire. Recovered participants in ImmuneRACE Cohort 3 were defined by two consecutive negative NP/OP PCR tests, clearance by a healthcare professional, or resolution of symptoms. In the prospective study, whole blood, serum and a nasopharyngeal or oropharyngeal swab were collected from each participant by mobile phlebotomists. Participants in the prospective study had the option to provide additional blood draws and questionnaires over an approximately 2-month period. Before DNA extraction, prospective study blood samples were shipped either frozen or at room temperature.

Paper-wide results and their limitations: The quantity of clinical and demographic metadata differed by source and by participant and was supplied without curation.

In the case of this clone: It lacks a known antigen. No much larger clone exists at a distance of one base, and base qualities are not known.

Specimen: PBMCs or T cells enriched from blood (not recorded which). The receptor was derived from a man between 18 and 35 years old who had recovered from COVID-19.

The DNA is TGTGCCAGCAGTGCATCAGGGGCGTGGGAAAAACTGTTTTTT. This codes for CASSASGAWEKLFF. The chain links TRBV28 with TRBJ1-4; TRBD1 is perhaps the D gene, given 6 matching bases. The V and J ends are trimmed by 5 bases and 8 bases, leaving 15 bases between them. The cysteine opens and the phenylalanine closes a CDR3 of 14 amino acids. The retained sequence is limited to the CDR3, 42 bases, with the frame set at the first base. The germline V gene provides CDR1 MDHEN and CDR2 SYDVKM. Here the CDR3 is joined to the reference TRBV28 and TRBJ1-4 genes, and the full variable domain is: DVKVTQSSRYLVKRTGEKVFLECVQDMDHENMFWYRQDPGLGLRLIYFSYDVKMKEKGDIPEGYSVSREKKERFSLILESASTNQTSMYLCASSASGAWEKLFFGSGTQLSVL.